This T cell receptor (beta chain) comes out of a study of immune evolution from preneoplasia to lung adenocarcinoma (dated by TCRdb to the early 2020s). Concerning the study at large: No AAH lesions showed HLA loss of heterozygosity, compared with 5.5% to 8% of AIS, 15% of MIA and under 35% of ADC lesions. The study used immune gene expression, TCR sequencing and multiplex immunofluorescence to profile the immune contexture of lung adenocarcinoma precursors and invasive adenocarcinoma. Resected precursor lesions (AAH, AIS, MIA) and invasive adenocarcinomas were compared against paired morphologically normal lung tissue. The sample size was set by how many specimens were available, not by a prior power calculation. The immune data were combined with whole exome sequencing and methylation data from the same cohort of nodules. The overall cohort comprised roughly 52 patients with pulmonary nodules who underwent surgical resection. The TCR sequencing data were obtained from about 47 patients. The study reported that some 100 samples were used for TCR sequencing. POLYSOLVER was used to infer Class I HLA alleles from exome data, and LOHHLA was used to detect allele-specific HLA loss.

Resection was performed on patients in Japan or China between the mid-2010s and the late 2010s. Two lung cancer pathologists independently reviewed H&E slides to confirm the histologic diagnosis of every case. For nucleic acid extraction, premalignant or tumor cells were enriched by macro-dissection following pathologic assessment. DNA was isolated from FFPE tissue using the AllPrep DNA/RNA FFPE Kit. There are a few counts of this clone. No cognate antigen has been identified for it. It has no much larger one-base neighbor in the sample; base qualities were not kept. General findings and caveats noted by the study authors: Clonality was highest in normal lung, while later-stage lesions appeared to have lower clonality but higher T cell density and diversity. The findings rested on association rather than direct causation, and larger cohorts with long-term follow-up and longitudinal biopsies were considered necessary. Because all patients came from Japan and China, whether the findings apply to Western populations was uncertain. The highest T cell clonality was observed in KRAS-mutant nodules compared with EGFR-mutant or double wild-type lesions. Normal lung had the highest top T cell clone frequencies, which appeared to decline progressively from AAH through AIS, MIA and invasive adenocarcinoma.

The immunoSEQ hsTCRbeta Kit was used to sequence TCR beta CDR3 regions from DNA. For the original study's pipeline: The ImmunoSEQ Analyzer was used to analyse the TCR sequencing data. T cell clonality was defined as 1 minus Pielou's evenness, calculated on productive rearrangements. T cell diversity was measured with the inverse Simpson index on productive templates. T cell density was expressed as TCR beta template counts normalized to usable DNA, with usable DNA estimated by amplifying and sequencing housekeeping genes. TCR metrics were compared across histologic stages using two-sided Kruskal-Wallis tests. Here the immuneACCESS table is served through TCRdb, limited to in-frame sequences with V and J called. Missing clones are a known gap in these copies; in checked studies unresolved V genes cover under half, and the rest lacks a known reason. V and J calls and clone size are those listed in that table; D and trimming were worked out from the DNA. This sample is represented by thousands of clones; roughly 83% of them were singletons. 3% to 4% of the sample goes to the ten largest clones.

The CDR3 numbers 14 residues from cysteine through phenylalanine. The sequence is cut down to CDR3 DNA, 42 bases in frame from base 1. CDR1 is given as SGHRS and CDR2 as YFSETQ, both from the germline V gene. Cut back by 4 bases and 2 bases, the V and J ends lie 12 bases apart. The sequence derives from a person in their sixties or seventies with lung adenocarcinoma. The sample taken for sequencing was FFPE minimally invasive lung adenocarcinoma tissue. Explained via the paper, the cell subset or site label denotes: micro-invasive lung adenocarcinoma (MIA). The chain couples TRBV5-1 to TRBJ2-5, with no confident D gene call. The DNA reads TGCGCCAGCAGCCCTAACCTAGATCAAGAGACCCAGTACTTC. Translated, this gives CASSPNLDQETQYF.